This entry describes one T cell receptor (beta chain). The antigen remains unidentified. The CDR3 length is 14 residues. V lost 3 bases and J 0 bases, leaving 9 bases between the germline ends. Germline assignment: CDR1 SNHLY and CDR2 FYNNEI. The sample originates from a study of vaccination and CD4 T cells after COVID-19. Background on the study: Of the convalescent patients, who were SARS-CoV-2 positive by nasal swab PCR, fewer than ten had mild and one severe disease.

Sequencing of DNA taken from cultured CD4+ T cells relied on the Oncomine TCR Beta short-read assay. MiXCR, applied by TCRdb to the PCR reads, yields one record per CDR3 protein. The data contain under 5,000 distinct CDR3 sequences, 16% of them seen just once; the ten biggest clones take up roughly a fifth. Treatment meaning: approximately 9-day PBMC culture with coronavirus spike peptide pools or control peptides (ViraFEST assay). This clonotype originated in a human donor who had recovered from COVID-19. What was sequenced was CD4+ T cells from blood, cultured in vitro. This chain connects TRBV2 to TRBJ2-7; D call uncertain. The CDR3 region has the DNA TGTGCCAGCAGTGACCAACTTAGCTCCTACGAGCAGTACTTC. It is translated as CASSDQLSSYEQYF. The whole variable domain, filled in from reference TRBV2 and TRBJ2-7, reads EPEVTQTPSHQVTQMGQEVILRCVPISNHLYFYWYRQILGQKVEFLVSFYNNEISEKSEIFDDQFSVERPDGSNFTLKIRSTKLEDSAMYFCASSDQLSSYEQYFGPGTRLTVT.